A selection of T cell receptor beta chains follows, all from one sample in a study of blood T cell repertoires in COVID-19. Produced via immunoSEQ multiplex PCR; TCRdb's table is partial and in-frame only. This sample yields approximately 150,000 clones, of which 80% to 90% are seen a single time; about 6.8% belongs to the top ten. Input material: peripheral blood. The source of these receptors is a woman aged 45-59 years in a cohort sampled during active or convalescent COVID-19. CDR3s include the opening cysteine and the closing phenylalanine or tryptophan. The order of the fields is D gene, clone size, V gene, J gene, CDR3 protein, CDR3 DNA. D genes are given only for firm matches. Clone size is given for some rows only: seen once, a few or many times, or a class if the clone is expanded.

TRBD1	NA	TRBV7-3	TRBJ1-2	CASSAGTGGEYGYTF	TGTGCCAGCAGTGCCGGGACAGGGGGCGAGTATGGCTACACCTTC
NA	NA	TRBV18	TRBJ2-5	CASSTPVTETQYF	TGTGCCAGCTCCACCCCGGTAACGGAGACCCAGTACTTC
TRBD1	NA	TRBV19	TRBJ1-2	CASSAPDRVGGYTF	TGTGCCAGTAGTGCCCCGGACAGGGTGGGTGGCTACACCTTC
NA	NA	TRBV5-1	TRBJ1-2	CASSRTGTSYGYTF	TGCGCCAGCAGCAGAACCGGGACAAGCTATGGCTACACCTTC
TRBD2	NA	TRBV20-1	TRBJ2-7	CSVSGKYEQYF	TGCAGTGTTAGCGGGAAATACGAGCAGTACTTC
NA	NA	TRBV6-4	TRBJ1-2	CASSDGHSNYGYTF	TGTGCCAGCAGTGACGGACACAGTAACTATGGCTACACCTTC
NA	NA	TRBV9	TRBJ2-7	CASSVVGGSYEQYF	TGTGCCAGCAGCGTAGTGGGGGGCTCCTACGAGCAGTACTTC
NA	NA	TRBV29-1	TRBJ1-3	CSVSLGLSGNTIYF	TGCAGCGTCTCCTTGGGCCTCTCTGGAAACACCATATATTTT
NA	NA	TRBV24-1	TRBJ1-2	CATSDWGDDGYTF	TGTGCCACCAGTGATTGGGGCGACGATGGCTACACCTTC
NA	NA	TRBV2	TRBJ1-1	CASSVAGVLMNTEAFF	TGTGCCAGCAGTGTTGCGGGCGTACTGATGAACACTGAAGCTTTCTTT
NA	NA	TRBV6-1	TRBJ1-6	CASSELRQANSPLHF	TGTGCCAGCAGTGAACTCAGACAGGCTAATTCACCCCTCCACTTT
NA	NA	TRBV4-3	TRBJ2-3	CASSQGLEGDTQYF	TGCGCCAGCAGCCAAGGGCTCGAGGGAGATACGCAGTATTTT
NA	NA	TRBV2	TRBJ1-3	CASSDRGSAFSGNTIYF	TGTGCCAGCAGTGACAGGGGCAGCGCTTTCTCTGGAAACACCATATATTTT
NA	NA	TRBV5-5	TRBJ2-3	CASSLDPNTDTQYF	TGTGCCAGCAGCTTGGATCCTAACACAGATACGCAGTATTTT
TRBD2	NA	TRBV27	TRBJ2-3	CASSIATSGGANTQYF	TGTGCCAGCAGTATCGCGACTAGCGGGGGGGCCAATACGCAGTATTTT
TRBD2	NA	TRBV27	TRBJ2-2	CASRLAGNTGELFF	TGTGCCAGCCGACTAGCGGGGAACACCGGGGAGCTGTTTTTT
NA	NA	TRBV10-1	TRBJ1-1	CASSDRGVSEAFF	TGCGCCAGCAGTGATCGGGGGGTTTCTGAAGCTTTCTTT
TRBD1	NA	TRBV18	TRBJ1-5	CASSLSRSTGPPDNQPQHF	TGTGCCAGCTCACTCTCTCGTTCGACAGGGCCACCAGACAATCAGCCCCAGCATTTT
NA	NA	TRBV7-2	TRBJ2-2	CASSLVMYSGELFF	TGTGCCAGCAGCTTAGTAATGTATTCCGGGGAGCTGTTTTTT
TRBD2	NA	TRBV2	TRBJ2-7	CASRPGLAGGPNSYEQYF	TGTGCCAGCAGACCAGGTCTAGCGGGGGGCCCAAACTCCTACGAGCAGTACTTC
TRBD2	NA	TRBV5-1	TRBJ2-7	CASSLGTSGGLYEQYF	TGCGCCAGCAGCTTGGGGACTAGCGGGGGGCTTTACGAGCAGTACTTC
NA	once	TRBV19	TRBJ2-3	CASSTPLGASDTQYF	TGTGCCAGTAGTACCCCTTTGGGGGCCTCAGATACGCAGTATTTT
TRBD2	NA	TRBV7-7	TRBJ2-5	CASSLTAGRETQYF	TGTGCTAGCAGCTTGACAGCGGGGCGGGAGACCCAGTACTTC